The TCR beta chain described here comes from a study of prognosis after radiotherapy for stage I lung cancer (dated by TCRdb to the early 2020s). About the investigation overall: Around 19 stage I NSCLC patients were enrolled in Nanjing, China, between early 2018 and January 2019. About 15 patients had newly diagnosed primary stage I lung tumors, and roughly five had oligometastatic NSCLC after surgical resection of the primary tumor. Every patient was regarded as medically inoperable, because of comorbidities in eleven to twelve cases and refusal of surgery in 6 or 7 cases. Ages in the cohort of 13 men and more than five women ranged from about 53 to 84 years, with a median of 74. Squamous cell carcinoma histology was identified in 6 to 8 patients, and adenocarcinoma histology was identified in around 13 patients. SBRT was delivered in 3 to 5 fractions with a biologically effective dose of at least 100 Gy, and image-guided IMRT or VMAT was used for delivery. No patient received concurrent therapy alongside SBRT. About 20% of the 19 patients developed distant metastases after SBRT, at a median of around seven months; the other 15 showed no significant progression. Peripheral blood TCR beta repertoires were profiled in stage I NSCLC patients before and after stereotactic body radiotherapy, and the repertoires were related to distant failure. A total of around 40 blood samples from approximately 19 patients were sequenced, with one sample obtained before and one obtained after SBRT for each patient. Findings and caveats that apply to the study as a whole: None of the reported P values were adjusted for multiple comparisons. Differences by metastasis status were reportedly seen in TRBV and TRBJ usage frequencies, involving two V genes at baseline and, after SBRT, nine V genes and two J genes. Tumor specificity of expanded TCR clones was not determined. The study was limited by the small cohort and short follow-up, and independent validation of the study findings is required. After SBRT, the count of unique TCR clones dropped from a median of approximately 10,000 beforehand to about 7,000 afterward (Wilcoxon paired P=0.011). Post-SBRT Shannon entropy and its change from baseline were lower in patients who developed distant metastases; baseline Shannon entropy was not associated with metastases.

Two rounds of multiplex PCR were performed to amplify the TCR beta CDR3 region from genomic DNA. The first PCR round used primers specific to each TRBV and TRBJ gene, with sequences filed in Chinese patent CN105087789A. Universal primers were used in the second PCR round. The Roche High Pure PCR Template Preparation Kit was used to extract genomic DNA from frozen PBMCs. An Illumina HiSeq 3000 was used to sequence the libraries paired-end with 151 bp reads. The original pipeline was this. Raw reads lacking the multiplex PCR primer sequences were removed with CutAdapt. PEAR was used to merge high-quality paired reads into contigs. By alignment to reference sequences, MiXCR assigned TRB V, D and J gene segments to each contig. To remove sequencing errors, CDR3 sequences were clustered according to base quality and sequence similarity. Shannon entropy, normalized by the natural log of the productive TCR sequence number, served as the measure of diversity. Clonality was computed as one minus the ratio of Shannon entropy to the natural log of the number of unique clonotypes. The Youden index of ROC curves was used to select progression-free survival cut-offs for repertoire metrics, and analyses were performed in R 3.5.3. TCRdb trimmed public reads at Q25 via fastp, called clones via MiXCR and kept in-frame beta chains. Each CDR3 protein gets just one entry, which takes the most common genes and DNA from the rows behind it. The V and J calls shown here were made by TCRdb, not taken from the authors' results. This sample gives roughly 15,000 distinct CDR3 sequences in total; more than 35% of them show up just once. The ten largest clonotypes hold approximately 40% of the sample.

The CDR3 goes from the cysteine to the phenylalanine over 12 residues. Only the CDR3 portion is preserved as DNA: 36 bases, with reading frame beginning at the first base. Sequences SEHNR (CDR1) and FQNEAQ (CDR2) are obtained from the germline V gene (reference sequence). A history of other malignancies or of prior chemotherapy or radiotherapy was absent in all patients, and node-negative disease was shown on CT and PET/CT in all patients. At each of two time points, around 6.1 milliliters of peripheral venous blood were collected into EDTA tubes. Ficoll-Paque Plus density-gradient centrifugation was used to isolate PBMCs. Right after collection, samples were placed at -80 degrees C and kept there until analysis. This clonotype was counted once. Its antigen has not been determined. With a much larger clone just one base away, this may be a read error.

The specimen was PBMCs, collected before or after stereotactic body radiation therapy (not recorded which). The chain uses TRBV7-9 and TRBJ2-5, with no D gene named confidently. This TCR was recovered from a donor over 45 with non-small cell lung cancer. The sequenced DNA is TGTGCCAGCAGTTTGTCGTCAGAGACCCATTACTTC. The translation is CASSLSSETHYF.